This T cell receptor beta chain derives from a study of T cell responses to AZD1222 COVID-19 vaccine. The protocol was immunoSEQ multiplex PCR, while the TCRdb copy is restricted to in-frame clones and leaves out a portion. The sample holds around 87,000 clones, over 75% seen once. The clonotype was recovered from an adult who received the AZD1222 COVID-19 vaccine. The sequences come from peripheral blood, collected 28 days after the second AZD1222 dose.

CDR3 amino acids: CASSLVGGHDYSGANVLTF. In DNA form, the CDR3 reads TGTGCCAGCAGCTTGGTGGGAGGGCACGACTACTCTGGGGCCAACGTCCTGACTTTC. This chain joins TRBV5-5 and TRBJ2-6, with 7 bases that match TRBD2. Germline V CDR1 and CDR2: SGHKS, YYEKEE (reference sequence). V shed 0 bases, J shed 0 bases, and the junction held 9 bases outside the gene matches. There are 19 residues in the CDR3.